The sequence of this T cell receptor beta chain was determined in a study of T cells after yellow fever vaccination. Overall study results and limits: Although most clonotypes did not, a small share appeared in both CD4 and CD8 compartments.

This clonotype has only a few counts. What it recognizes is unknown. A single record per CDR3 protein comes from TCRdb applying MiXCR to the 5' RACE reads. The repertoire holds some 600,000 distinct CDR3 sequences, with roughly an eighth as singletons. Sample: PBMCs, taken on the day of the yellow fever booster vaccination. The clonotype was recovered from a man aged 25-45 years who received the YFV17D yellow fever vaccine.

CDR3: CASFPTGGNTEAFF. In DNA form, the CDR3 reads TGTGCCAGCTTCCCCACAGGGGGAAACACTGAAGCTTTCTTT. The genes are TRBV27 and TRBJ1-1; the match to TRBD1 covers 8 bases. The ends lost 8 bases at V and 2 bases at J; junction bases unmatched: 7. This CDR3 spans 14 amino acids. Germline loops: CDR1 MNHEY, CDR2 SMNVEV (reference sequence).